Detailed here is one T cell receptor (beta chain). Its antigen specificity is not known. One base away there is no much larger clone; base qualities are not given. This sample was included in a study of a mutant IDH1 vaccine in newly diagnosed glioma (dated by TCRdb to about 2021). General notes on the study: Vaccination began 4-6 weeks after radiotherapy alone, or alongside temozolomide cycles in the chemotherapy-containing groups. Of the approximately 30 treated patients, about 62% were male and roughly 38% were female, and a mean age of about 37 years was recorded. Before enrollment, most patients had been given radiochemotherapy with temozolomide as standard therapy, while the rest had received either radiotherapy alone or temozolomide alone. Longitudinal TCRB deep sequencing was performed for roughly 24 treated patients wherever samples were available for exploratory analyses. The week-35 safety follow-up took place at visit V12, and the week-47 end of study took place at visit V13. Six visits were used for peripheral blood collection: V03 (baseline), V05, V07, V10, V12 and V13. General study outcomes and caveats: Pseudoprogression seemed to be unrelated to changes in the top peripheral T cell clonotypes found by TCRB sequencing. Immune responses induced by the vaccine were seen in roughly 92% of patients across multiple MHC alleles. PBMC samples for TCRB deep sequencing were selected based on availability. The authors stated that sample limitations prevented analyses of patient blood samples from being reproduced.

In light of the paper, this sample's time point label describes: week 47, end of study. A 20-mer mutant IDH1 peptide at 300 micrograms in Montanide made up each vaccine dose, which was injected subcutaneously together with topical imiquimod. Eight vaccinations were administered to patients in weeks 1, 3, 5, 7, 11, 15, 19 and 23, corresponding to visits V03 through V10. All donors had newly diagnosed IDH1-mutant astrocytomas of WHO grade 3 or 4 that showed loss of nuclear ATRX. The samples were drawn from NOA16, a multicentre, single-arm, open-label phase I trial in Germany that tested a mutant IDH1 peptide vaccine in humans for the first time. Genomic DNA for TCRB sequencing was isolated from EDTA blood with the DNeasy Blood and Tissue Kit. The method behind the library was the immunoSEQ multiplex PCR assay. Rearranged TCR beta chain sequences were amplified using the hsTCRB Kit according to the manufacturer's protocol. Sequencing of TCRB libraries was carried out on an Illumina MiSeq. The study's processing was this. The proprietary platform of the kit vendor was used for demultiplexing, trimming and gene mapping. TCRdb took over this immuneACCESS table, retaining in-frame rearrangements with V and J assigned. Such tables are incomplete; in checked studies, under half of the missing clones stem from an unresolved V gene, and the remainder is unexplained. That table furnishes V, J and clone size, whereas the DNA furnished D and trimming. For this sample the table gives around 50,000 clones, of which 65% were detected only once. The top ten clonotypes cover about 4.8% of the sample.

CDR1 MNHEY and CDR2 SMNVEV are derived from the germline V gene (reference sequence). Here V drops 2 bases and J drops 2 bases, and the junction holds 8 bases not matched to any gene. Including cysteine and phenylalanine, the CDR3 has 17 amino acids. The DNA shown is the 51-base CDR3, in frame from base 1. Sequencing was performed on peripheral blood mononuclear cells (PBMCs), taken from a glioma patient whose treatment included an IDH1 peptide vaccine. Here the chain combines TRBV27 and TRBJ2-1; the central 8 bases match TRBD1. This receptor was obtained from a middle-aged man with glioma. Some clones in this sample may be carry-over from other donors' samples. Here is the DNA: TGTGCCAGCAGTTTAGTAGGAGGACAGGGTCCCTACAATGAGCAGTTCTTC. Its coded protein is CASSLVGGQGPYNEQFF.